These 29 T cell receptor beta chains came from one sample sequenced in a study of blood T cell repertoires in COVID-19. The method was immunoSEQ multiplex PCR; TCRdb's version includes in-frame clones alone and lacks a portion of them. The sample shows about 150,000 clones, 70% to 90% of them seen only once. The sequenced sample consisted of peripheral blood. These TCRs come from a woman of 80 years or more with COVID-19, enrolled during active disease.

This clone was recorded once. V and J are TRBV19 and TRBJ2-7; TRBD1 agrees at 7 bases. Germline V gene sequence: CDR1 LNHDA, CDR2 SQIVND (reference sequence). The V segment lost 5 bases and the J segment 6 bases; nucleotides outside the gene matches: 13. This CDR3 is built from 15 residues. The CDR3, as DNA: TGTGCCAGTAGTGCCGGGACAGCCGCAGGGAGCGAGCAGTACTTC. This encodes CASSAGTAAGSEQYF.

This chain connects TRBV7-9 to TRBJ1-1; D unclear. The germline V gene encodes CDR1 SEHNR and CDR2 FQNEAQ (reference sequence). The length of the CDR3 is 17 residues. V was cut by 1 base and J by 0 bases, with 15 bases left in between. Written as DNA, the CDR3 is TGTGCCAGCAGCTTAGGCGGAAAACGTTTCATGAACACTGAAGCTTTCTTT. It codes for CASSLGGKRFMNTEAFF.

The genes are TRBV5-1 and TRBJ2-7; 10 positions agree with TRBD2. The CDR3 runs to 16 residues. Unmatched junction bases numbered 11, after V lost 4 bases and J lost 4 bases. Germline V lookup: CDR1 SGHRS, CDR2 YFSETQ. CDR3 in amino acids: CASSQDLAGVLYEQYF. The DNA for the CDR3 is TGCGCCAGCAGCCAGGATCTAGCGGGAGTCTTATACGAGCAGTACTTC.

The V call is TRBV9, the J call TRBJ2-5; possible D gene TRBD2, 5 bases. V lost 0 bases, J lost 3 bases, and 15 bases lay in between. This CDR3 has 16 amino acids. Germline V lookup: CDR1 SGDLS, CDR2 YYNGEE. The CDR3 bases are TGTGCCAGCAGCGTAGGGTCTAGCAGATCGGAAGAGACCCAGTACTTC. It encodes CASSVGSSRSEETQYF.

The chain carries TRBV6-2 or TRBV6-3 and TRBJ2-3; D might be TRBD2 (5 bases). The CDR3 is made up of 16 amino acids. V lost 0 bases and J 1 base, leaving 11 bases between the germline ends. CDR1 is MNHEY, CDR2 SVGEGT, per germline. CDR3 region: CASSYSLGRGTDTQYF. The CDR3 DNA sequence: TGTGCCAGCAGTTACTCGTTAGGGCGGGGCACAGATACGCAGTATTTT.

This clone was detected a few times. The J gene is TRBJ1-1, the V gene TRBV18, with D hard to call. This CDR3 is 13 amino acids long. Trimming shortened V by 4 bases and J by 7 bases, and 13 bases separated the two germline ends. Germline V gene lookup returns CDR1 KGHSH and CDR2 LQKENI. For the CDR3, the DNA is TGTGCCAGCTCACGACTGGGAGGAGATGAAGCTTTCTTT. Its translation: CASSRLGGDEAFF.

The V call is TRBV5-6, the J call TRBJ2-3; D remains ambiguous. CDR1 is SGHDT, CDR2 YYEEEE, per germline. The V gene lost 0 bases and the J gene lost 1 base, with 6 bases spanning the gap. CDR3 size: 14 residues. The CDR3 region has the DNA TGTGCCAGCAGCTTGGCGGCGGGCACAGATACGCAGTATTTT. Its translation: CASSLAAGTDTQYF.

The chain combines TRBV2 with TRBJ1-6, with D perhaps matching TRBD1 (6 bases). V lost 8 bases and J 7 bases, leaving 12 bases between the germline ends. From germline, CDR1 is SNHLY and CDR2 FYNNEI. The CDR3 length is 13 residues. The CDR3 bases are TGTGCCAGCTACAGGGAGGGCAATTCACCCCTCCACTTT. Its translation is CASYREGNSPLHF.

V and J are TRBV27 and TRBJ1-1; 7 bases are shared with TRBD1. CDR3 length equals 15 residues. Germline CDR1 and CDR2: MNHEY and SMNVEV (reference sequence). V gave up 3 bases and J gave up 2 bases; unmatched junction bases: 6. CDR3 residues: CASSLHAGGNTEAFF. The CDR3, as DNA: TGTGCCAGCAGTTTGCACGCAGGGGGAAACACTGAAGCTTTCTTT.

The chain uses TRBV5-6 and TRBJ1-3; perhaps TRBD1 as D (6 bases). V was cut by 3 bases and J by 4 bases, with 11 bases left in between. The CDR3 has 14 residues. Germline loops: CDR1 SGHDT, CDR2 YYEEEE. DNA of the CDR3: TGTGCCAGCAGCTGGGCCGGGACAGGAAACACCATATATTTT. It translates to CASSWAGTGNTIYF. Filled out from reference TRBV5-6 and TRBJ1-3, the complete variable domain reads DAGVTQSPTHLIKTRGQQVTLRCSPKSGHDTVSWYQQALGQGPQFIFQYYEEEERQRGNFPDRFSGHQFPNYSSELNVNALLLGDSALYLCASSWAGTGNTIYFGEGSWLTVV.

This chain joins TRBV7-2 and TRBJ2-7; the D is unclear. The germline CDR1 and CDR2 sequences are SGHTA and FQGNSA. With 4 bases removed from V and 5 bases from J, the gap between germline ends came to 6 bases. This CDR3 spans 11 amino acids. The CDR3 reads CASSSLHEQYF. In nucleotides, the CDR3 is TGTGCCAGCAGCTCCCTTCACGAGCAGTACTTC.

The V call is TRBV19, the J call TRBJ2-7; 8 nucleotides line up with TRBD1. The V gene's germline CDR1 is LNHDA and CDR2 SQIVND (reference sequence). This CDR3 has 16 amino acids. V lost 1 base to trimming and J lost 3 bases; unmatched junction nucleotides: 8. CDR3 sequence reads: CASSIARTGKIYEQYF. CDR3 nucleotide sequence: TGTGCCAGTAGTATAGCCCGGACAGGGAAGATCTACGAGCAGTACTTC. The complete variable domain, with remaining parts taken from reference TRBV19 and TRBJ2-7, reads DGGITQSPKYLFRKEGQNVTLSCEQNLNHDAMYWYRQDPGQGLRLIYYSQIVNDFQKGDIAEGYSVSREKKESFPLTVTSAQKNPTAFYLCASSIARTGKIYEQYFGPGTRLTVT.

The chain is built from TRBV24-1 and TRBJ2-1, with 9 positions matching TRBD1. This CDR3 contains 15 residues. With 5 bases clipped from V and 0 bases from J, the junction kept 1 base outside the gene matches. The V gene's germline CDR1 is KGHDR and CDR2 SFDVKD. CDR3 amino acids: CATSGQGGSYNEQFF. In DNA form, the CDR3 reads TGTGCCACCAGTGGACAGGGGGGCTCCTACAATGAGCAGTTCTTC.

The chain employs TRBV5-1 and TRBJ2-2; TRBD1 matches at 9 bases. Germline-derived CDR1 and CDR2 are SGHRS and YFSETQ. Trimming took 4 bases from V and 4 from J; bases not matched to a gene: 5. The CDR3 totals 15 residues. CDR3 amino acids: CASSGGTGSTGELFF. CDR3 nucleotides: TGCGCCAGCAGCGGTGGGACAGGGTCCACCGGGGAGCTGTTTTTT.

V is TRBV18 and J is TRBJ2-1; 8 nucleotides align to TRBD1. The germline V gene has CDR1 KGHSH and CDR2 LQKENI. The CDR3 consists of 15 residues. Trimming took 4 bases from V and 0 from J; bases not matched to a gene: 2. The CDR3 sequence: CASSQTGGSYNEQFF. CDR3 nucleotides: TGTGCCAGCTCACAAACAGGGGGCTCCTACAATGAGCAGTTCTTC.

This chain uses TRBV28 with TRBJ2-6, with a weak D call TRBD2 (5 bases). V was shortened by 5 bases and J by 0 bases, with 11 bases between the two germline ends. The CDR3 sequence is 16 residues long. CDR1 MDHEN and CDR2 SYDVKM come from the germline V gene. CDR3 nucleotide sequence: TGTGCCAGCAGTCGCCGACGGGACTCTGGGGCCAACGTCCTGACTTTC. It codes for CASSRRRDSGANVLTF. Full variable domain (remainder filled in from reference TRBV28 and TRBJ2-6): DVKVTQSSRYLVKRTGEKVFLECVQDMDHENMFWYRQDPGLGLRLIYFSYDVKMKEKGDIPEGYSVSREKKERFSLILESASTNQTSMYLCASSRRRDSGANVLTFGAGSRLTVL.

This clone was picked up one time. CDR3 amino acids: CASSSTGDASVPQHF. The DNA of the CDR3 is TGTGCCAGTAGTAGTACAGGGGACGCTTCCGTCCCCCAGCATTTT. The chain carries TRBV19 and TRBJ1-5; 7 bases are a match to TRBD1. CDR3 length equals 15 residues. Trimming at V came to 4 bases and at J to 10 bases, leaving 13 bases not matched to a gene. Germline V gene data show CDR1 as LNHDA and CDR2 as SQIVND (reference sequence).

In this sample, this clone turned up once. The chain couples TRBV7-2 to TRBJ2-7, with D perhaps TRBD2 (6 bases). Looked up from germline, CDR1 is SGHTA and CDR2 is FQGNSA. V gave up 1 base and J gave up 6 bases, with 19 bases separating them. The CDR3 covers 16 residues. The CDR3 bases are TGTGCCAGCAGCTTAGGACGTCGGTCGGGGGTGGTCGAGCAGTACTTC. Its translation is CASSLGRRSGVVEQYF.

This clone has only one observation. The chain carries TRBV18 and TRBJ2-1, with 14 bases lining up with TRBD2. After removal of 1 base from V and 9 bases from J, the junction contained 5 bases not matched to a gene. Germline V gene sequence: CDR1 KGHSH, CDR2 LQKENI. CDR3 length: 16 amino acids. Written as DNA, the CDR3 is TGTGCCAGCTCACCACGGACTAGCGGGAGGTGGACTGAGCAGTTCTTC. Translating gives CASSPRTSGRWTEQFF.

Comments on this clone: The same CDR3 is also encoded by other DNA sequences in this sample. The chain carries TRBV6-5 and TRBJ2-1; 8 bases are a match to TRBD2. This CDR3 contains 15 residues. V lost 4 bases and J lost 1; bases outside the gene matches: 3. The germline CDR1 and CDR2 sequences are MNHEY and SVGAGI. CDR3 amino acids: CASSSSGSSYNEQFF. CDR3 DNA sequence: TGTGCCAGCAGTTCAAGCGGGAGTTCCTACAATGAGCAGTTCTTC.

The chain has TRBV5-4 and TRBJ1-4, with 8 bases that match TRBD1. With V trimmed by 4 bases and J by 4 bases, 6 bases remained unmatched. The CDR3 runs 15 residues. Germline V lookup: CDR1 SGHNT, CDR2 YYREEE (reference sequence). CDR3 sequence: CASSPTGQGNEKLFF. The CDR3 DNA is TGTGCCAGCAGCCCTACCGGACAGGGTAATGAAAAACTGTTTTTT.

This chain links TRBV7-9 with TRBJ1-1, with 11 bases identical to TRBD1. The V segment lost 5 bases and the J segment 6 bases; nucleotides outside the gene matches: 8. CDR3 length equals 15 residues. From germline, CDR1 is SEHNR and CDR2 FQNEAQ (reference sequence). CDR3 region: CASSAWTGGSPEAFF. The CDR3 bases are TGTGCCAGCAGCGCATGGACAGGGGGCTCCCCTGAAGCTTTCTTT. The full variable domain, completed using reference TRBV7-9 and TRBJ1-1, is DTGVSQNPRHKITKRGQNVTFRCDPISEHNRLYWYRQTLGQGPEFLTYFQNEAQLEKSRLLSDRFSAERPKGSFSTLEIQRTEQGDSAMYLCASSAWTGGSPEAFFGQGTRLTVV.

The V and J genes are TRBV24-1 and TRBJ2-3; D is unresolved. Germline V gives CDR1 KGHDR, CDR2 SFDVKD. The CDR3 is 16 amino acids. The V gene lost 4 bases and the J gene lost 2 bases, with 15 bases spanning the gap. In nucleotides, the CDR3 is TGTGCCACCAGTGACCCTGGGCAGGTCCCCACAGATACGCAGTATTTT. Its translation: CATSDPGQVPTDTQYF.

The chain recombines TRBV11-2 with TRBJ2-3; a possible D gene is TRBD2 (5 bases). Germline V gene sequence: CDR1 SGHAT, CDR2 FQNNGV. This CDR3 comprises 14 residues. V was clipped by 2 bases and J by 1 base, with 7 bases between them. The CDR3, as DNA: TGTGCCAGCAGCTTACTCGGGGGCACAGATACGCAGTATTTT. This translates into CASSLLGGTDTQYF.

Written as DNA, the CDR3 is TGTGCCAGCAGCGTAGCAGGACAGGCCAGGGCAGGATATGAGCAGTTCTTC. It codes for CASSVAGQARAGYEQFF. The chain carries TRBV9 and TRBJ2-1, with 7 bases aligning to TRBD1. With V trimmed by 0 bases and J by 8 bases, 14 bases remained unmatched. The CDR3 totals 17 residues. CDR1 is SGDLS, CDR2 YYNGEE, per germline.

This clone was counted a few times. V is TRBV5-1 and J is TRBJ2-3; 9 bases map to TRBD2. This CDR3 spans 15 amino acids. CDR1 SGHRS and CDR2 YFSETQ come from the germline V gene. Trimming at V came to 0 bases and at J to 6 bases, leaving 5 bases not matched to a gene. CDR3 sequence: CASSLDSGSIDTQYF. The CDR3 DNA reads TGCGCCAGCAGCTTGGATAGCGGGAGTATCGATACGCAGTATTTT.

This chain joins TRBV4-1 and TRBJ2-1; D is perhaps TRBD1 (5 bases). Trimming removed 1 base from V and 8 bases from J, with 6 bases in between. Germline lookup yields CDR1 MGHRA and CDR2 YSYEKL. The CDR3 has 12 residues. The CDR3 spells CASSQAGYEQFF. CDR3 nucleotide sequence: TGCGCCAGCAGCCAAGCAGGGTATGAGCAGTTCTTC.

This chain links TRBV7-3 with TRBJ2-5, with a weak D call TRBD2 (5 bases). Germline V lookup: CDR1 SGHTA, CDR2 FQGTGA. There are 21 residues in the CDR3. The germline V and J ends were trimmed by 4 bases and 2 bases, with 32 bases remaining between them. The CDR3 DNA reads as TGTGCCAGCAGCTCTAACGCCCGCGGGCCGCCATCGTCCCGGGCACAAGAGACCCAGTACTTC. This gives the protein CASSSNARGPPSSRAQETQYF.

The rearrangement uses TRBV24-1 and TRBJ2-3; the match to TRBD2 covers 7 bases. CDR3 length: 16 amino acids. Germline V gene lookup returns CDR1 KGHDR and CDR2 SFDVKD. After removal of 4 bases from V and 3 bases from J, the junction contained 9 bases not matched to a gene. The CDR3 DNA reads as TGTGCCACCAGTGACCCCTTGGCGGGGGAAACAGATACGCAGTATTTT. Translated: CATSDPLAGETDTQYF.